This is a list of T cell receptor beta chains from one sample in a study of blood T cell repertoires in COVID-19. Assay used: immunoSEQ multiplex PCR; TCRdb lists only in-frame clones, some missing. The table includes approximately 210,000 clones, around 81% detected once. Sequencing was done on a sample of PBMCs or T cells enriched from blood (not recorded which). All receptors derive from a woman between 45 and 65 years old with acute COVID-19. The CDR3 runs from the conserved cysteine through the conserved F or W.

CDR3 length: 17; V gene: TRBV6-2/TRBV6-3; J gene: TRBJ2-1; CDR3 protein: CASSYGLLAGGRNEQFF
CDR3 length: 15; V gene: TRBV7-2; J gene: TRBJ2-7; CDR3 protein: CASSLVGTGVALQYF
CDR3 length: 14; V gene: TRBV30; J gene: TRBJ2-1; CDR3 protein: CAWSIGVTYNEQFF
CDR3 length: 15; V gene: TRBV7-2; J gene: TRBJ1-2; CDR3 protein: CASISYNTGGDGYTF
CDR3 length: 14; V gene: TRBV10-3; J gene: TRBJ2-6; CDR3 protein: CAITAGGGANVLTF
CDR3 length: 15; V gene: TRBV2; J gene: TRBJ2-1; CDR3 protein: CASSAQGRVGNEQFF
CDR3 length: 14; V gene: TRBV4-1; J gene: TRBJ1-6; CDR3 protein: CASSQDRRNSPLHF
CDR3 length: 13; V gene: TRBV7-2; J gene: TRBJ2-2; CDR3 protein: CASSLRGSGELFF
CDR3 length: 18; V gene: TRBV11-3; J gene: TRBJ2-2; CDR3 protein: CASSLGPLTGVSTGELFF
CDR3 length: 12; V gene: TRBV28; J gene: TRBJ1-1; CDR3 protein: CASRTGGTEAFF
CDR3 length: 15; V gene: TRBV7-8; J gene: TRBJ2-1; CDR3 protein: CASSLSGLYYNEQFF
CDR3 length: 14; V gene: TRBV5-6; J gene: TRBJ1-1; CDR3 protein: CASRETGVGTEAFF
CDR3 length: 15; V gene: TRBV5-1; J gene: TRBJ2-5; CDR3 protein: CASSLAGGNQETQYF